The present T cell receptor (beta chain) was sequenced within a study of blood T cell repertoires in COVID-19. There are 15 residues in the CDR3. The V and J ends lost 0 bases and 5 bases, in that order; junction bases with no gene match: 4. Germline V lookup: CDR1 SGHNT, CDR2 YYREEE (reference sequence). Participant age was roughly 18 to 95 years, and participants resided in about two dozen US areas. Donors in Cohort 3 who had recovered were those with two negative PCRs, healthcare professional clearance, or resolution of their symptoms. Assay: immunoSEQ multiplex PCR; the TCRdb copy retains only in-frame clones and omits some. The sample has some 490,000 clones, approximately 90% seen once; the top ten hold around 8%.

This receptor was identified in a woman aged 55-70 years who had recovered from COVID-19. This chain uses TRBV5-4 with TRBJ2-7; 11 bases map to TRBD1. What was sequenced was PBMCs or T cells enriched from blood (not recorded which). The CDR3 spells CASSLDGTGGHEQYF. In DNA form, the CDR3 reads TGTGCCAGCAGCTTGGATGGGACAGGGGGGCACGAGCAGTACTTC.